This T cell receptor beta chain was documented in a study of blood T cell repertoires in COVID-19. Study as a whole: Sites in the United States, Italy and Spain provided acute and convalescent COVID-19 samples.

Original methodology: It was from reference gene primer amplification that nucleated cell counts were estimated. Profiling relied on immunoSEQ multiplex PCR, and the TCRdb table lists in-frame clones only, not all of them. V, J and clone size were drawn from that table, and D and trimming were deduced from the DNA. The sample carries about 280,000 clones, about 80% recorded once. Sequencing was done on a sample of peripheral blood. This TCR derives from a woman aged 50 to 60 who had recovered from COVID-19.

Here the CDR3 reads CASSFVTYEQYF. The CDR3 bases are TGTGCCAGCAGTTTTGTCACCTACGAGCAGTACTTC. The chain recombines TRBV28 with TRBJ2-7; D gene uncertain. Germline V lookup: CDR1 MDHEN, CDR2 SYDVKM. Trimming took 3 bases from V and 2 from J, leaving 5 bases between them. This CDR3 region has 12 residues. Supplemented by reference TRBV28 and TRBJ2-7, the full variable domain reads DVKVTQSSRYLVKRTGEKVFLECVQDMDHENMFWYRQDPGLGLRLIYFSYDVKMKEKGDIPEGYSVSREKKERFSLILESASTNQTSMYLCASSFVTYEQYFGPGTRLTVT.